A single T cell receptor beta chain is shown here with its context. The data derive from a study of shared clonotypes between healthy human individuals. Trimming took 4 bases from V and 0 from J, leaving 14 bases between them. CDR1 and CDR2 from the germline V gene are SGHRS and YFSETQ. The CDR3 is 16 residues long. Sequencing used immunoSEQ multiplex PCR; TCRdb keeps in-frame clones, though not all of them. Among around 1.6 million clones listed, around 98% were seen once. The clonotype was recovered from a man aged 25 to 45 in good health. The sequenced sample consisted of naive CD4+ T cells sorted from blood. Subset noted: CD45RA+ positively selected. The V gene is TRBV5-1, the J gene TRBJ2-1, with D maybe TRBD2 (6 bases). CDR3 in DNA: TGCGCCAGCAGCCGGACGGTAGCGGACTCCTACAATGAGCAGTTCTTC. This sequence encodes CASSRTVADSYNEQFF.